The rows below give T cell receptor beta chains drawn from one sample of a study of human T cells and chemical hapten exposure. MiXCR, run by TCRdb on the RACE reads, gives a single entry per CDR3 protein. The sample contains approximately 90,000 distinct CDR3 sequences, around 12% of which appear only once. The sequencing here drew on whole blood, taken in connection with sensitization to the hapten diphenylcyclopropenone (DPC). The source of these receptors is a woman aged 40-49 years with alopecia areata. Some clones in this sample may be carry-over from other donors' samples. CDR3s include the opening cysteine and the closing phenylalanine or tryptophan. The order of the fields is clone size, D gene, V gene, J gene, CDR3 protein, CDR3 DNA. A D gene is named only where the DNA matches it firmly. Expanded clones get a size class; other rows say once, few or many, or leave the size out.

abundance: many
d_gene: TRBD2
v_gene: TRBV20-1
j_gene: TRBJ2-1
CDR3aa: CSATSREAWKTFF
CDR3nt: TGCAGTGCTACTAGTCGGGAGGCGTGGAAGACGTTCTTC

abundance: few
d_gene: -
v_gene: TRBV5-4
j_gene: TRBJ2-3
CDR3aa: CASSSELGITSTDTQYF
CDR3nt: TGTGCCAGCAGCTCCGAACTAGGGATAACTAGCACAGATACGCAGTATTTT

abundance: few
d_gene: TRBD2
v_gene: TRBV7-6
j_gene: TRBJ2-1
CDR3aa: CASSSHRLAGGSYNEQFF
CDR3nt: TGTGCCAGCAGCTCCCACAGACTAGCGGGAGGGTCCTACAATGAGCAGTTCTTC

abundance: many
d_gene: -
v_gene: TRBV30
j_gene: TRBJ1-5
CDR3aa: CAWSPGQTSRGQPQHF
CDR3nt: TGTGCCTGGAGTCCTGGACAGACGAGCAGGGGTCAGCCCCAGCATTTT

abundance: few
d_gene: -
v_gene: TRBV5-6
j_gene: TRBJ2-7
CDR3aa: CASSLRTLYEQYF
CDR3nt: TGTGCCAGCAGCTTAAGGACCCTCTACGAGCAGTACTTC

abundance: -
d_gene: TRBD2
v_gene: TRBV6-2/TRBV6-3
j_gene: TRBJ2-2
CDR3aa: CASETSGRAGELFF
CDR3nt: TGTGCCAGCGAGACTAGCGGGAGGGCCGGGGAGCTGTTTTTT

abundance: few
d_gene: -
v_gene: TRBV18
j_gene: TRBJ1-2
CDR3aa: CASSLGFDGYTF
CDR3nt: TGTGCCAGCTCACTAGGCTTCGATGGCTACACCTTC

abundance: -
d_gene: TRBD2
v_gene: TRBV15
j_gene: TRBJ2-3
CDR3aa: CATSRERGTDTQYF
CDR3nt: TGTGCCACCAGCAGAGAGCGGGGGACAGATACGCAGTATTTT

abundance: -
d_gene: -
v_gene: TRBV20-1
j_gene: TRBJ2-3
CDR3aa: CSVELPGTDTQYF
CDR3nt: TGCAGTGTCGAGTTGCCGGGCACAGATACGCAGTATTTT

abundance: many
d_gene: TRBD2
v_gene: TRBV18
j_gene: TRBJ2-7
CDR3aa: CASSPTSRTYEQYF
CDR3nt: TGTGCCAGCTCACCGACTAGCCGAACCTACGAGCAGTACTTC

abundance: few
d_gene: -
v_gene: TRBV29-1
j_gene: TRBJ1-1
CDR3aa: CSVPRGVEAFF
CDR3nt: TGCAGCGTCCCCAGGGGAGTTGAAGCTTTCTTT

abundance: few
d_gene: TRBD1
v_gene: TRBV20-1
j_gene: TRBJ1-4
CDR3aa: CSARGQYEKLFF
CDR3nt: TGCAGTGCGAGGGGACAGTATGAAAAACTGTTTTTT

abundance: -
d_gene: -
v_gene: TRBV10-3
j_gene: TRBJ1-2
CDR3aa: CAISENSYGYTF
CDR3nt: TGTGCCATCAGTGAGAACAGCTATGGCTACACCTTC

abundance: once
d_gene: -
v_gene: TRBV27
j_gene: TRBJ2-4
CDR3aa: CASSLSTGYSQYF
CDR3nt: TGTGCCAGCAGTTTGAGTACAGGGTACAGTCAGTACTTC

abundance: few
d_gene: -
v_gene: TRBV12-3/TRBV12-4
j_gene: TRBJ2-3
CDR3aa: CASSPQMGATDTQYF
CDR3nt: TGTGCCAGCAGTCCCCAAATGGGGGCCACAGATACGCAGTATTTT

abundance: -
d_gene: TRBD1
v_gene: TRBV12-3/TRBV12-4
j_gene: TRBJ2-1
CDR3aa: CASSPSLGQGSSYNEQFF
CDR3nt: TGTGCCAGCAGTCCCTCCTTAGGACAGGGGAGCTCCTACAATGAGCAGTTCTTC

abundance: -
d_gene: -
v_gene: TRBV5-1
j_gene: TRBJ2-1
CDR3aa: CASSLDVQYRQFF
CDR3nt: TGCGCCAGCAGCTTGGATGTACAGTACAGGCAGTTCTTC

abundance: -
d_gene: -
v_gene: TRBV12-3/TRBV12-4
j_gene: TRBJ1-2
CDR3aa: CASSPRFTYGYTF
CDR3nt: TGTGCCAGCAGTCCCAGGTTTACCTATGGCTACACCTTC

abundance: few
d_gene: TRBD2
v_gene: TRBV20-1
j_gene: TRBJ2-1
CDR3aa: CSAFGTSGGEQFF
CDR3nt: TGCAGTGCTTTCGGGACTAGCGGAGGTGAGCAGTTCTTC

abundance: -
d_gene: TRBD2
v_gene: TRBV7-9
j_gene: TRBJ2-4
CDR3aa: CASSRTSGLAKNIQYF
CDR3nt: TGTGCCAGCAGCCGTACTAGCGGGCTAGCCAAAAACATTCAGTACTTC

abundance: -
d_gene: -
v_gene: TRBV20-1
j_gene: TRBJ2-7
CDR3aa: CSARDRQRALSYEQYF
CDR3nt: TGCAGTGCTAGAGATCGGCAGCGGGCCCTCTCCTACGAGCAGTACTTC

abundance: -
d_gene: -
v_gene: TRBV5-4
j_gene: TRBJ2-2
CDR3aa: CASSLGQMNTGELFF
CDR3nt: TGTGCCAGCAGCTTGGGACAGATGAACACCGGGGAGCTGTTTTTT

abundance: few
d_gene: TRBD1
v_gene: TRBV12-3/TRBV12-4
j_gene: TRBJ2-7
CDR3aa: CASRQQGAVYEQYF
CDR3nt: TGTGCCAGCAGGCAACAGGGGGCGGTCTACGAGCAGTACTTC

abundance: -
d_gene: -
v_gene: TRBV5-1
j_gene: TRBJ2-3
CDR3aa: CASSLEGPTDTQYF
CDR3nt: TGCGCCAGCAGCTTGGAGGGGCCAACAGATACGCAGTATTTT

abundance: -
d_gene: TRBD1
v_gene: TRBV19
j_gene: TRBJ2-1
CDR3aa: CASSPNRGSSYNEQFF
CDR3nt: TGTGCCAGTAGTCCTAACAGGGGCAGCTCCTACAATGAGCAGTTCTTC

abundance: few
d_gene: -
v_gene: TRBV7-9
j_gene: TRBJ2-7
CDR3aa: CASRIGEFDEQYF
CDR3nt: TGTGCCAGCAGGATAGGGGAGTTCGACGAGCAGTACTTC

abundance: few
d_gene: -
v_gene: TRBV4-2
j_gene: TRBJ2-2
CDR3aa: CASSQGASVGTGELFF
CDR3nt: TGTGCCAGCAGCCAAGGGGCGAGTGTGGGAACCGGGGAGCTGTTTTTT

abundance: -
d_gene: -
v_gene: TRBV6-5
j_gene: TRBJ2-6
CDR3aa: CASSYVGAGANVLTF
CDR3nt: TGTGCCAGCAGTTACGTGGGTGCTGGGGCCAACGTCCTGACTTTC

abundance: few
d_gene: -
v_gene: TRBV7-3
j_gene: TRBJ2-6
CDR3aa: CASSLKGRAISGANVLTF
CDR3nt: TGTGCCAGCAGCTTAAAGGGCAGGGCAATCTCTGGGGCCAACGTCCTGACTTTC

abundance: few
d_gene: TRBD1
v_gene: TRBV7-2
j_gene: TRBJ2-1
CDR3aa: CASSLGTGGQNEQFF
CDR3nt: TGTGCCAGCAGCTTGGGGACAGGGGGCCAGAATGAGCAGTTCTTC

abundance: many
d_gene: TRBD1
v_gene: TRBV6-5
j_gene: TRBJ2-7
CDR3aa: CASSYFGTGSSYEQYF
CDR3nt: TGTGCCAGCAGTTACTTCGGGACAGGTAGCTCCTACGAGCAGTACTTC

abundance: few
d_gene: -
v_gene: TRBV3-2
j_gene: TRBJ1-3
CDR3aa: CASSPLTGTPDGNTIYF
CDR3nt: TGTGCCAGCAGCCCACTTACAGGCACCCCTGATGGAAACACCATATATTTT

abundance: -
d_gene: TRBD2
v_gene: TRBV9
j_gene: TRBJ2-5
CDR3aa: CASALADQETQYF
CDR3nt: TGTGCCAGCGCTCTAGCGGATCAAGAGACCCAGTACTTC

abundance: -
d_gene: TRBD2
v_gene: TRBV6-2/TRBV6-3
j_gene: TRBJ2-1
CDR3aa: CASSYSLAGGRSRNEQFF
CDR3nt: TGTGCCAGCAGTTACTCGCTAGCGGGAGGGAGATCGAGGAATGAGCAGTTCTTC

abundance: few
d_gene: -
v_gene: TRBV6-6
j_gene: TRBJ2-1
CDR3aa: CASSYSIERGFF
CDR3nt: TGTGCCAGCAGTTACTCTATTGAAAGGGGGTTCTTC

abundance: many
d_gene: -
v_gene: TRBV18
j_gene: TRBJ2-3
CDR3aa: CASSPMGGTEDTQYF
CDR3nt: TGTGCCAGCTCACCAATGGGCGGGACGGAAGATACGCAGTATTTT

abundance: -
d_gene: TRBD2
v_gene: TRBV6-4
j_gene: TRBJ2-3
CDR3aa: CASKELAGDSDTQYF
CDR3nt: TGTGCCAGCAAGGAACTAGCGGGAGACTCAGATACGCAGTATTTT

abundance: many
d_gene: TRBD2
v_gene: TRBV3-1
j_gene: TRBJ2-7
CDR3aa: CASRLTSGTSYEQYF
CDR3nt: TGTGCCAGCAGGCTGACTAGCGGGACATCCTACGAGCAGTACTTC

abundance: few
d_gene: TRBD1
v_gene: TRBV5-1
j_gene: TRBJ2-7
CDR3aa: CASSVTGIGYEQYF
CDR3nt: TGCGCCAGCAGCGTGACAGGGATAGGGTACGAGCAGTACTTC

abundance: -
d_gene: TRBD1
v_gene: TRBV4-2
j_gene: TRBJ1-4
CDR3aa: CASSQQDRGEKLFF
CDR3nt: TGTGCCAGCAGCCAGCAAGACAGGGGTGAAAAACTGTTTTTT

abundance: few
d_gene: TRBD2
v_gene: TRBV7-9
j_gene: TRBJ2-1
CDR3aa: CASSTSGDSNEQFF
CDR3nt: TGTGCCAGCAGCACTAGCGGGGACTCAAATGAGCAGTTCTTC

abundance: -
d_gene: -
v_gene: TRBV7-2
j_gene: TRBJ1-1
CDR3aa: CASSLARHTEAFF
CDR3nt: TGTGCCAGCAGCTTAGCGCGTCACACTGAAGCTTTCTTT

abundance: -
d_gene: TRBD1
v_gene: TRBV10-3
j_gene: TRBJ2-7
CDR3aa: CASTGGNEQYF
CDR3nt: TGTGCCTCGACAGGGGGCAACGAGCAGTACTTC

abundance: -
d_gene: TRBD2
v_gene: TRBV20-1
j_gene: TRBJ2-1
CDR3aa: CSAPSSGSYNEQFF
CDR3nt: TGCAGTGCACCGTCTAGCGGCTCCTACAATGAGCAGTTCTTC

abundance: -
d_gene: TRBD1
v_gene: TRBV28
j_gene: TRBJ2-1
CDR3aa: CASSGPDRGPGVF
CDR3nt: TGTGCCAGCAGTGGACCTGACAGGGGGCCCGGGGTCTTC

abundance: many
d_gene: -
v_gene: TRBV7-6
j_gene: TRBJ2-1
CDR3aa: CASSFPGPEQFF
CDR3nt: TGTGCCAGCAGCTTTCCAGGACCTGAACAGTTCTTC

abundance: few
d_gene: TRBD2
v_gene: TRBV29-1
j_gene: TRBJ2-3
CDR3aa: CSVSMLAGGTDTQYF
CDR3nt: TGCAGCGTCTCCATGTTGGCGGGAGGCACAGATACGCAGTATTTT

abundance: few
d_gene: -
v_gene: TRBV18
j_gene: TRBJ2-3
CDR3aa: CASSQQRSPDTQYF
CDR3nt: TGTGCCAGCTCACAACAGAGGAGCCCAGATACGCAGTATTTT

abundance: -
d_gene: -
v_gene: TRBV21-1
j_gene: TRBJ2-2
CDR3aa: CASSKGGTELSGELFF
CDR3nt: TGTGCCAGCAGCAAAGGGGGGACAGAACTTTCCGGGGAGCTGTTTTTT

abundance: many
d_gene: TRBD1
v_gene: TRBV18
j_gene: TRBJ2-5
CDR3aa: CASSPAYRGLETQYF
CDR3nt: TGTGCCAGCTCACCGGCCTACAGGGGGCTGGAGACCCAGTACTTC

abundance: -
d_gene: TRBD2
v_gene: TRBV7-2
j_gene: TRBJ2-7
CDR3aa: CASSWTSVDSYEQYF
CDR3nt: TGTGCCAGCAGCTGGACTAGCGTAGACTCCTACGAGCAGTACTTC

abundance: -
d_gene: -
v_gene: TRBV20-1
j_gene: TRBJ2-5
CDR3aa: CSAMGTGPQETQYF
CDR3nt: TGCAGTGCTATGGGAACAGGGCCCCAAGAGACCCAGTACTTC

abundance: many
d_gene: -
v_gene: TRBV6-2/TRBV6-3
j_gene: TRBJ2-7
CDR3aa: CASSSPPRDEQYF
CDR3nt: TGTGCCAGCAGCTCACCGCCGAGGGACGAGCAGTACTTC

abundance: -
d_gene: -
v_gene: TRBV3-1
j_gene: TRBJ2-7
CDR3aa: CASSQGRYEQYF
CDR3nt: TGTGCCAGCAGCCAGGGGCGGTACGAGCAGTACTTC